The sequence of this T cell receptor beta chain was determined in a study of blood T cell repertoires in COVID-19. Study summary: Recovery meant two consecutive negative NP/OP PCR tests, professional clearance, or resolved symptoms.

Those enrolled, adults aged about 18 to 89 years, came from about two dozen US areas. V lost 7 bases, J lost 6 bases, and 6 bases stayed unmatched. CDR1 is SGDLS and CDR2 is YYNGEE in the germline V gene. The CDR3 is 12 residues long. The repertoire was sequenced with immunoSEQ multiplex PCR; TCRdb's copy has only in-frame clones and lacks some. The data show fewer than 200,000 clones, roughly 86% seen once. The sample was PBMCs or T cells enriched from blood (not recorded which). The sequence was obtained from a woman aged 40 to 55 in a cohort exposed to, infected with or recovered from COVID-19 (not recorded which). The chain carries TRBV9 and TRBJ2-7; 8 bases fit TRBD1. In nucleotides, the CDR3 is TGTGCCAGCGGGCAGGGGGCGGCCGAGCAGTACTTC. Translating gives CASGQGAAEQYF.